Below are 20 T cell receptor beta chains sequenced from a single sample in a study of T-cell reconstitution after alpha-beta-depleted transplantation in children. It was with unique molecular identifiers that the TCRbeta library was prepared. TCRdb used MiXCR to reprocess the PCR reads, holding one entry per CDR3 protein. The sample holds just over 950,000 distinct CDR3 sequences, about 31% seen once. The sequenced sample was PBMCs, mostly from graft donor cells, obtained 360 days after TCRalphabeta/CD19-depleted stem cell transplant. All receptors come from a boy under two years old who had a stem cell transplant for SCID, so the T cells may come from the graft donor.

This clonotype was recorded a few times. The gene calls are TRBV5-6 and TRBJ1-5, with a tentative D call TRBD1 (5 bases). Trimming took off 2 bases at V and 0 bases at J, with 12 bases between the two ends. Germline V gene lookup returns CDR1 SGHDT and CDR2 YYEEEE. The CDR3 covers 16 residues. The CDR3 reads CASSFWGTDSNQPQHF. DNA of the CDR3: TGTGCCAGCAGCTTTTGGGGGACGGATAGCAATCAGCCCCAGCATTTT.

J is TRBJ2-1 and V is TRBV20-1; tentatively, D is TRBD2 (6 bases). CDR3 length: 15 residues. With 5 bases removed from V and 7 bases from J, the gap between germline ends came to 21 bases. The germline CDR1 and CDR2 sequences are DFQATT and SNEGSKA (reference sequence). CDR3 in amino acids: CSAAGRGFNLNEQFF. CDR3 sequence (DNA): TGCAGTGCTGCGGGAAGGGGATTTAACTTGAATGAGCAGTTCTTC.

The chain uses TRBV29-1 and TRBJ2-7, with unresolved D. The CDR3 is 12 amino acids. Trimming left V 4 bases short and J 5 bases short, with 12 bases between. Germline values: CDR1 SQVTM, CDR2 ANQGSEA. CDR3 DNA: TGCAGCGTTGGGGTAGGCGCCAACGAGCAGTACTTC. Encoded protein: CSVGVGANEQYF.

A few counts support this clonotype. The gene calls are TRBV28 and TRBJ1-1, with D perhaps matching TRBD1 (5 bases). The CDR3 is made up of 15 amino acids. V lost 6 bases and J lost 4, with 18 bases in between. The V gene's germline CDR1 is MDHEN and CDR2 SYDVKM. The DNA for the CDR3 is TGTGCCAGCAGCTTAGGTCCCAGGGCCCTCACTGAAGCTTTCTTT. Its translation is CASSLGPRALTEAFF. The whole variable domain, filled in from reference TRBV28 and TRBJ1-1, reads DVKVTQSSRYLVKRTGEKVFLECVQDMDHENMFWYRQDPGLGLRLIYFSYDVKMKEKGDIPEGYSVSREKKERFSLILESASTNQTSMYLCASSLGPRALTEAFFGQGTRLTVV.

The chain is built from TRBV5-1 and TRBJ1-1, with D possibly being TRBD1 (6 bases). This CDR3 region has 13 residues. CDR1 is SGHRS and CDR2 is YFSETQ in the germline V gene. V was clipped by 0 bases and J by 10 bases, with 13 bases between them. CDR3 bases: TGCGCCAGCAGCTTGGAAGGGGGGCGAGGAGCTTTCTTT. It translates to CASSLEGGRGAFF.

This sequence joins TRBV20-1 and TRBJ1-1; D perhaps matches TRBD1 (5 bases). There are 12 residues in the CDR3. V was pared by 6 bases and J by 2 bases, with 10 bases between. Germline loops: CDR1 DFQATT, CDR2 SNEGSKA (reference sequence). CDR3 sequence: CSANQGNTEAFF. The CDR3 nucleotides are TGCAGTGCCAATCAGGGAAACACTGAAGCTTTCTTT.

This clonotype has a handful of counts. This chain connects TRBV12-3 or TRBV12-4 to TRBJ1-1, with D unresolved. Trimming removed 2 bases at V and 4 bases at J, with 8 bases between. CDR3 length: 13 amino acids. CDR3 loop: CASSLIRITEAFF. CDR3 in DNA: TGTGCCAGCAGTTTAATCAGGATCACTGAAGCTTTCTTT.

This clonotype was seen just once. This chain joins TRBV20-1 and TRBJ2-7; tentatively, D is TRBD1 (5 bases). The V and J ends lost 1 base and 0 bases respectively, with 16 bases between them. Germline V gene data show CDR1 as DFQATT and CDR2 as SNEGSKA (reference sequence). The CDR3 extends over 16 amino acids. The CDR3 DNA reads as TGCAGTGCTAGAGGCCGCTCACAGGTGCCCTCCTACGAGCAGTACTTC. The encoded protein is CSARGRSQVPSYEQYF.

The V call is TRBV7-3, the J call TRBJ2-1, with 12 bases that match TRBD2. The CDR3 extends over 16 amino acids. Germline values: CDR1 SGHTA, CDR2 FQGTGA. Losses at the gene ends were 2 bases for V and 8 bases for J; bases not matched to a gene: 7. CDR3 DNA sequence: TGTGCCAGCAGCTTAGGCTCTAGCGGGGGGGCCTATGAGCAGTTCTTC. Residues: CASSLGSSGGAYEQFF.

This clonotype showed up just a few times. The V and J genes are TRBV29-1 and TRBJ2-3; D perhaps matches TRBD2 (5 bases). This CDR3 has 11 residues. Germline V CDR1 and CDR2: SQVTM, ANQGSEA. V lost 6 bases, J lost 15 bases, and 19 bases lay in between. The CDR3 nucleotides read TGCAGCGTAATAACGGGGTCCTCTTCTTATTTT. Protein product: CSVITGSSSYF.

CDR3 DNA: TGTGCCAGCAGTTCTACTATTCCCGGGGAGCTGTTTTTT. It is translated as CASSSTIPGELFF. This chain links TRBV12-3 or TRBV12-4 with TRBJ2-2; D call uncertain. The length of the CDR3 is 13 residues. V was clipped by 4 bases and J by 6 bases, with 9 bases between them.

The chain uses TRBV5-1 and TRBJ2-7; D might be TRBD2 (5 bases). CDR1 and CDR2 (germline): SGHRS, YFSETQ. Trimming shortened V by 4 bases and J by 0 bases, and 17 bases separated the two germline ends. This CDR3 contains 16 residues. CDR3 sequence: CASSRSGLASSYEQYF. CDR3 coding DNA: TGCGCCAGCAGCCGGTCCGGACTGGCCAGCTCCTACGAGCAGTACTTC.

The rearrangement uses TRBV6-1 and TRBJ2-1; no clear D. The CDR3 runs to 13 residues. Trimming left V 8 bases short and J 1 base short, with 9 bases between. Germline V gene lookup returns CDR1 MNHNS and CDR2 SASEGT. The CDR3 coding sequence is TGTGCCAGCGGCCGCCGATCCTACAATGAGCAGTTCTTC. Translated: CASGRRSYNEQFF.

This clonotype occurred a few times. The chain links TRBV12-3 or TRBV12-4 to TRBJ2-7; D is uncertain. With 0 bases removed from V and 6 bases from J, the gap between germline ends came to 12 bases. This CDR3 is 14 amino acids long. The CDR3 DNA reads TGTGCCAGCAGTTTAGCCTCGGCTGTCGGCGAGCAGTACTTC. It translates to CASSLASAVGEQYF.

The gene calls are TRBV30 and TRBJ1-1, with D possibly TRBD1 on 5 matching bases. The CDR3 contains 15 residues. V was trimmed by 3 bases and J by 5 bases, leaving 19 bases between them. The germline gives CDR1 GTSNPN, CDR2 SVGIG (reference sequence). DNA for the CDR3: TGTGCCTGGAGCCCCTCGAGGGGAGGTCGAACTGAAGCTTTCTTT. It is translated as CAWSPSRGGRTEAFF.

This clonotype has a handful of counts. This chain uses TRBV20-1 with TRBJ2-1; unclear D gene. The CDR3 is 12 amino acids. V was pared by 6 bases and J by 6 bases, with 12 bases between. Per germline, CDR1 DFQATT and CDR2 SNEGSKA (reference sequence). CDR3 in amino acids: CSARPPPNEQFF. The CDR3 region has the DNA TGCAGTGCCCGGCCTCCCCCCAATGAGCAGTTCTTC.

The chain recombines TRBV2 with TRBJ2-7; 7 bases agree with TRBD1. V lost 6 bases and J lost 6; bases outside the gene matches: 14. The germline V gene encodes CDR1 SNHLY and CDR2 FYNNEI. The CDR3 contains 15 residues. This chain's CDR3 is CASSSGDSGRGEQYF. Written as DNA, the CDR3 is TGTGCCAGCAGCAGTGGGGACAGCGGCAGGGGCGAGCAGTACTTC.

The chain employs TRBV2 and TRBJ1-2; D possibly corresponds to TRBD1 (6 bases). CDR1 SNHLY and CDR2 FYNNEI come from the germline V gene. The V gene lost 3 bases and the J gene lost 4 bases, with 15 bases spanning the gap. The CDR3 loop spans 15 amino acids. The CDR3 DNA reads TGTGCCAGCAGTGATGGAGGGGGGTTTTCCTATGGCTACACCTTC. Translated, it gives CASSDGGGFSYGYTF.

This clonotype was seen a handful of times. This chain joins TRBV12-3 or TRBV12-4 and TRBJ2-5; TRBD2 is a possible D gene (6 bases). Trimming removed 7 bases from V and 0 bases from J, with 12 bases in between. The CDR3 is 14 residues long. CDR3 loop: CASTLWGDQETQYF. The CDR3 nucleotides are TGTGCCAGCACCCTATGGGGGGACCAAGAGACCCAGTACTTC.

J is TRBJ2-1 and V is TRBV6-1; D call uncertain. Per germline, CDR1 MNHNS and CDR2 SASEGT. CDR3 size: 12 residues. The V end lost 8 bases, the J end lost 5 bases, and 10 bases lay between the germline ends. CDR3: CASGGVNNEQFF. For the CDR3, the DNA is TGTGCCAGCGGCGGCGTGAACAATGAGCAGTTCTTC.